This paragraph reports one T cell receptor beta chain. What antigen it recognizes has not been identified. Base qualities are not recorded, but no much larger clone differs from it by a single base. The data are from a study of blood T cell repertoires in COVID-19 (dated by TCRdb to about 2020). Notes on the research overall: Collaborator samples came from the United States, Italy and Spain and covered acute and convalescent phases of COVID-19. The prospective study material was composed of cDNA or gDNA derived from T cells, B-cell-depleted T cells, or PBMCs. The dataset comprised deeply sampled blood TCRbeta repertoires from subjects exposed to, actively infected with, or recovered from COVID-19. A freely available public database, intended as a resource for researchers studying the immune response to SARS-CoV-2, is where the repertoires were released. The samples were drawn from two sources: the first 160 participants of the ongoing ImmuneRACE study, and over 950 subjects contributed by 6 global collaborators. A de-identified subject ID, COVID-19 status, age in years and sex were almost always included in the sample metadata. Where available, HLA class I and class II types were taken from metadata supplied by the sample provider and were not determined by assay-based typing.

TCRbeta CDR3 regions were amplified from genomic DNA by means of the immunoSEQ Assay, a bias-controlled multiplex PCR. In the authors' own workflow: Within the assay, amplification of reference gene primers was used to estimate how many nucleated cells each sample contained. To quantify the absolute abundance of each unique TCRbeta CDR3 rearrangement, sequence reads were collapsed and filtered. For each sample, productive Simpson clonality was calculated as the square root of Simpson's diversity index over productive rearrangements. In its TCRdb copy, this immuneACCESS table keeps in-frame sequences only and misses some clones. Where compared with another copy, unresolved V genes explain less than half of these, and the others have no known cause. That table gives V, J and clone size, and the DNA gave D and trimming. The sample table records 150,000 or so clones; 85% of these occur just once. The ten biggest clones cover 2.5% to 3% of the sample.

Each collaborating institution followed its own protocols to collect whole blood in K2EDTA tubes. For TCRbeta analysis, collaborators shipped samples in one of three forms: frozen whole blood, isolated PBMCs, or DNA extracted from either of those sample types. The paper's findings and limits, for the study overall: How much clinical and demographic metadata was included differed by source and by participant, and the metadata was provided uncurated.

Clipping removes 3 bases from V and 6 bases from J, with 6 as the unmatched junction base count. Counted from cysteine to phenylalanine, this CDR3 has 15 amino acids. The CDR3 DNA has 45 bases and is translated from base 1. CDR1 and CDR2, per the germline V gene (reference sequence), are LNHDA and SQIVND. The material sequenced was peripheral blood. This clonotype was sampled from a woman between 40 and 55 years old with active or convalescent COVID-19. The chain uses TRBV19 and TRBJ2-2, and TRBD1 aligns with 8 junction nucleotides. The CDR3 here reads CASSIDRGSAGELFF. The nucleotides read TGTGCCAGTAGTATTGACAGGGGCAGTGCCGGGGAGCTGTTTTTT.